This T cell receptor (beta chain) was observed in a study of blood T cell repertoires in COVID-19. The wider study: Sample material is recorded as cDNA or gDNA derived from T cells, B-cell-depleted T cells, or PBMCs.

Original processing notes: Reference gene primer amplification in the assay estimated nucleated cell counts. The table came from immunoSEQ multiplex PCR; TCRdb's copy has only in-frame clones and leaves some out. V and J calls and clone size follow that table, whereas D and trimming were derived from the DNA. The repertoire holds under 200,000 clones, with approximately 86% as singletons. This clone was counted once. The J segment lost 0 bases and the V segment lost 4 bases, leaving 6 bases of the junction unmatched. CDR3 size: 15 residues. In germline, CDR1 is SGHRS, CDR2 YFSETQ. Followed over time, Seattle patients had been enrolled while infection was active.

The sequenced sample consisted of peripheral blood. V gene TRBV5-1 combines with J gene TRBJ2-7; 8 bases line up with TRBD1. This TCR was recovered from a man aged 55 to 70 with COVID-19, enrolled during active disease. Here the CDR3 DNA reads TGCGCCAGCAGCCTGGACAGGGTGGTCTCCTACGAGCAGTACTTC. This gives the protein CASSLDRVVSYEQYF.